This entry lists 28 T cell receptor beta chains sequenced from one sample in a study of T cell responses to AZD1222 COVID-19 vaccine. TCRdb's table, derived via immunoSEQ multiplex PCR, lists solely in-frame clones and lacks some. The sample carries 80,000 or so clones, 60% to 85% recorded once. Sequencing was performed on peripheral blood, taken 28 days after the second dose of the MenACWY control vaccine. These receptors came from an adult who received the MenACWY meningococcal vaccine as a control.

This clone was picked up a small number of times. The chain recombines TRBV6-2 or TRBV6-3 with TRBJ1-6; D ambiguous. Trimming shortened V by 5 bases and J by 9 bases, and 8 bases separated the two germline ends. The CDR3 is 12 amino acids. The germline gives CDR1 MNHEY, CDR2 SVGEGT. The CDR3 DNA is TGTGCCAGCAGTACGGAGGTTTCACCCCTCCACTTT. Protein sequence: CASSTEVSPLHF.

This clone was detected a few times. The chain is built from TRBV15 and TRBJ2-1; TRBD1 matches 8 bases. Losses at the gene ends were 3 bases for V and 0 bases for J; bases not matched to a gene: 7. The CDR3 totals 17 residues. Germline CDR1 and CDR2: LNHNV and YYDKDF (reference sequence). The CDR3 spells CATSRVAGGNSYNEQFF. The CDR3, as DNA: TGTGCCACCAGCAGGGTGGCAGGGGGCAACTCCTACAATGAGCAGTTCTTC.

The chain has TRBV29-1 and TRBJ2-1, with 8 positions matching TRBD1. Germline CDR1 reads SQVTM; CDR2 reads ANQGSEA. V gave up 3 bases and J gave up 4 bases; unmatched junction bases: 5. CDR3 size: 14 residues. The CDR3 coding sequence is TGCAGCGTTGATGCGGACAGGGATTACAATGAGCAGTTCTTC. It is translated as CSVDADRDYNEQFF.

This clone has only a few counts. The genes are TRBV2 and TRBJ1-1; maybe TRBD1 (5 bases). V shed 6 bases and J shed 2 bases, with 19 bases lying between them. Germline V gene sequence: CDR1 SNHLY, CDR2 FYNNEI. This CDR3 is built from 16 residues. CDR3 region: CASRPGTLTSNTEAFF. DNA for the CDR3: TGTGCCAGCAGACCAGGGACCTTAACTTCAAACACTGAAGCTTTCTTT.

This chain connects TRBV9 to TRBJ1-6; D gene uncertain. V lost 1 base and J 7 bases, leaving 6 bases between the germline ends. The CDR3 has 13 residues. Germline-derived CDR1 and CDR2 are SGDLS and YYNGEE. This chain's CDR3 is CASSVFKNSPLHF. The CDR3 DNA reads TGTGCCAGCAGCGTATTTAAGAATTCACCCCTCCACTTT. The full variable domain, with the rest looked up from reference TRBV9 and TRBJ1-6, is DSGVTQTPKHLITATGQRVTLRCSPRSGDLSVYWYQQSLDQGLQFLIQYYNGEERAKGNILERFSAQQFPDLHSELNLSSLELGDSALYFCASSVFKNSPLHFGNGTRLTVT.

The CDR3: CASGHSGTPGDNEQFF. The CDR3 nucleotides are TGTGCCAGCGGCCACTCCGGGACCCCCGGGGACAATGAGCAGTTCTTC. V usage is TRBV7-2 and J usage is TRBJ2-1; D tentatively reads TRBD1 or TRBD2 (5 bases each). V dropped 8 bases and J dropped 5 bases, with 22 bases sitting between them. The CDR3 is 16 amino acids. The V gene's germline CDR1 is SGHTA and CDR2 FQGNSA. Supplemented by reference TRBV7-2 and TRBJ2-1, the full variable domain reads GAGVSQSPSNKVTEKGKDVELRCDPISGHTALYWYRQSLGQGLEFLIYFQGNSAPDKSGLPSDRFSAERTGGSVSTLTIQRTQQEDSAVYLCASGHSGTPGDNEQFFGPGTRLTVL.

The gene calls are TRBV5-8 and TRBJ2-3; 8 nucleotides line up with TRBD1. The V and J ends lost 0 bases and 4 bases, in that order; junction bases with no gene match: 7. CDR3 length: 16 amino acids. The germline CDR1 and CDR2 sequences are SGHTS and YDEGEE. CDR3 sequence: CASSLGGGQEADTQYF. The CDR3 DNA sequence: TGTGCCAGCAGCTTGGGAGGGGGACAGGAGGCAGATACGCAGTATTTT.

The V call is TRBV11-2, the J call TRBJ1-1; 9 bases match TRBD1. The germline V gene has CDR1 SGHAT and CDR2 FQNNGV. This CDR3 comprises 15 residues. V gave up 5 bases and J gave up 4 bases; unmatched junction bases: 8. The CDR3 here is CASSPRTGDGTEAFF. CDR3 in DNA: TGTGCCAGCAGCCCCCGGACAGGGGACGGCACTGAAGCTTTCTTT.

This clone has a single count. V gene TRBV19 combines with J gene TRBJ2-2; D possibly corresponds to TRBD1 (6 bases). This CDR3 spans 14 amino acids. Looked up from germline, CDR1 is LNHDA and CDR2 is SQIVND (reference sequence). V lost 3 bases and J 4 bases, leaving 9 bases between the germline ends. CDR3 in amino acids: CASSMGAGTGELFF. Written as DNA, the CDR3 is TGTGCCAGTAGTATGGGGGCGGGCACCGGGGAGCTGTTTTTT.

The chain joins TRBV4-2 to TRBJ2-1; D remains unclear. CDR1 and CDR2 (germline): LGHNA, YNFKEQ. CDR3 length: 15 amino acids. V lost 0 bases and J 5 bases, leaving 11 bases between the germline ends. CDR3 loop: CASSQDWGGDNEQFF. Here the CDR3 DNA reads TGTGCCAGCAGCCAAGATTGGGGTGGGGACAATGAGCAGTTCTTC.

The chain combines TRBV7-6 with TRBJ1-1, with D possibly being TRBD1 (6 bases). The CDR3 is 14 residues long. Trimming left V 1 base short and J 1 base short, with 7 bases between. CDR1 is SGHVS, CDR2 FNYEAQ, per germline. The DNA for the CDR3 is TGTGCCAGCAGCTTAGGGGGGCAGAACACTGAAGCTTTCTTT. Translating gives CASSLGGQNTEAFF. Complete variable domain (other parts from reference TRBV7-6 and TRBJ1-1): GAGVSQSPRYKVTKRGQDVALRCDPISGHVSLYWYRQALGQGPEFLTYFNYEAQQDKSGLPNDRFSAERPEGSISTLTIQRTEQRDSAMYRCASSLGGQNTEAFFGQGTRLTVV.

V usage is TRBV7-8 and J usage is TRBJ2-2; no clear D. CDR3 length: 14 residues. Trimming shortened V by 3 bases and J by 1 base, and 6 bases separated the two germline ends. Germline CDR1 is SGHVS and CDR2 is FQNEAQ. The CDR3 region is CASSFDGNTGELFF. CDR3 DNA sequence: TGTGCCAGCAGCTTCGACGGGAACACCGGGGAGCTGTTTTTT.

The rearrangement links TRBV2 to TRBJ2-6, with a weak D call TRBD1 (6 bases). Germline V CDR1 and CDR2: SNHLY, FYNNEI. The CDR3 runs to 14 residues. V lost 6 bases, J lost 2 bases, and 8 bases lay in between. The chain's CDR3 is CASSQGPGANVLTF. In DNA, the CDR3 is TGTGCCAGCAGCCAGGGGCCTGGGGCCAACGTCCTGACTTTC.

The chain uses TRBV4-1 and TRBJ1-1; D might be TRBD1 (6 bases). The CDR3 sequence is 14 residues long. Deletions cut 4 bases from V and 7 bases from J, with 16 bases between. The germline CDR1 and CDR2 sequences are MGHRA and YSYEKL. As DNA, the CDR3 is TGCGCCAGCAGCCGTACGGGGGGCGTGGGTGAAGCTTTCTTT. This sequence encodes CASSRTGGVGEAFF.

The chain links TRBV28 to TRBJ2-1; D gene ambiguous. CDR1 is MDHEN and CDR2 is SYDVKM in the germline V gene. This CDR3 comprises 12 residues. V lost 3 bases, J lost 7 bases, and 7 bases lay in between. The CDR3 loop is CASSFRVNEQFF. The CDR3 nucleotides are TGTGCCAGCAGTTTTCGAGTAAATGAGCAGTTCTTC.

The chain joins TRBV29-1 to TRBJ2-5, with TRBD2 matching 14 bases. Germline assignment: CDR1 SQVTM and CDR2 ANQGSEA. J lost 5 bases, V lost 3 bases, and 5 bases had no gene match. This CDR3 is 15 amino acids long. The CDR3 reads CSVEGTSGSLETQYF. CDR3 nucleotides: TGCAGCGTTGAGGGGACTAGCGGGAGTTTGGAGACCCAGTACTTC. Combining the CDR3 with reference TRBV29-1 and TRBJ2-5 gives the whole variable domain SAVISQKPSRDICQRGTSLTIQCQVDSQVTMMFWYRQQPGQSLTLIATANQGSEATYESGFVIDKFPISRPNLTFSTLTVSNMSPEDSSIYLCSVEGTSGSLETQYFGPGTRLLVL.

This clone was observed a single time. DNA of the CDR3: TGTGCCAGCAGCACCAGGACAGGGAAGGACACTGAAGCTTTCTTT. Translation gives CASSTRTGKDTEAFF. The chain has TRBV5-4 and TRBJ1-1; 8 nucleotides align to TRBD1. J gave up 3 bases and V 4 bases, and 8 bases lay outside the gene matches. From germline, CDR1 is SGHNT and CDR2 YYREEE (reference sequence). The CDR3 is 15 amino acids.

The chain couples TRBV20-1 to TRBJ2-7; D unclear. Germline assignment: CDR1 DFQATT and CDR2 SNEGSKA (reference sequence). The length of the CDR3 is 13 residues. Trimming shortened V by 3 bases and J by 0 bases, and 9 bases separated the two germline ends. CDR3 sequence reads: CSASHTSSYEQYF. The CDR3 DNA sequence: TGCAGTGCTAGTCATACGAGCTCCTACGAGCAGTACTTC.

The chain employs TRBV7-8 and TRBJ2-5; 7 positions match TRBD1. After removal of 2 bases from V and 1 base from J, the junction contained 4 bases not matched to a gene. CDR1 is SGHVS, CDR2 FQNEAQ, per germline. The CDR3 runs 15 residues. CDR3 in amino acids: CASSLWSGGQETQYF. The CDR3 bases are TGTGCCAGCAGCTTATGGTCAGGGGGCCAAGAGACCCAGTACTTC.

The J gene is TRBJ1-2, the V gene TRBV4-2, with D maybe TRBD1 (5 bases). The CDR3 has 13 amino acids. Germline V gene lookup returns CDR1 LGHNA and CDR2 YNFKEQ. Trimming stripped 3 bases from V and 3 bases from J, with 8 bases between. The CDR3 protein is CASSQGDDYGYTF. DNA for the CDR3: TGTGCCAGCAGCCAGGGGGACGACTATGGCTACACCTTC.

CDR3 amino acids: CASSRSGDSPLHF. DNA for the CDR3: TGTGCCAGCAGCCGCTCGGGGGATTCACCCCTCCACTTT. V gene TRBV3-1 (or the pseudogene TRBV3-2) combines with J gene TRBJ1-6, with a tentative D call TRBD1 (5 bases). Trimming took 4 bases from V and 8 from J, leaving 9 bases between them. CDR3 size: 13 residues. CDR1 and CDR2 from the germline V gene are LGHDT and YNNKEL (reference sequence).

This clone occurred a few times. This chain connects TRBV10-3 to TRBJ2-2; TRBD1 matches at 9 bases. The CDR3 spans 16 residues. From germline, CDR1 is ENHRY and CDR2 SYGVKD. Trimming cost V 6 bases and J 0 bases; bases outside gene matches: 5. The CDR3 nucleotides are TGTGCCATCAGGCGAACAGGGGGCGCGAACACCGGGGAGCTGTTTTTT. Its protein is CAIRRTGGANTGELFF.

V is TRBV19 and J is TRBJ2-5, with D possibly matching TRBD2 (6 bases). V was clipped by 6 bases and J by 5 bases, with 13 bases between them. CDR1 is LNHDA and CDR2 is SQIVND in the germline V gene (reference sequence). CDR3 length equals 13 residues. The CDR3 DNA is TGTGCCAGTAGCACCGACCGGGGGGAGACCCAGTACTTC. Encoded protein: CASSTDRGETQYF.

This chain links TRBV2 with TRBJ2-1, with 7 bases matching TRBD1. Trimming cost V 8 bases and J 7 bases; bases outside gene matches: 11. This CDR3 is 14 amino acids long. CDR1 SNHLY and CDR2 FYNNEI come from the germline V gene. CDR3 amino acids: CASAGKGASNEQFF. CDR3 bases: TGTGCCAGCGCTGGGAAGGGGGCTTCTAATGAGCAGTTCTTC.

V and J are TRBV7-9 and TRBJ1-2, with a tentative D call TRBD1 (5 bases). Deletions cut 2 bases from V and 4 bases from J, with 8 bases between. CDR1 and CDR2 (germline): SEHNR, FQNEAQ (reference sequence). The CDR3 spans 13 residues. DNA of the CDR3: TGTGCCAGCAGCTTACAGGGACGCTATGGCTACACCTTC. Residues: CASSLQGRYGYTF.

V and J are TRBV19 and TRBJ1-1; 8 nucleotides agree with TRBD1. The trim removed 5 bases at V and 6 bases at J, leaving 17 bases unmatched. Germline V gene lookup returns CDR1 LNHDA and CDR2 SQIVND (reference sequence). The CDR3 loop spans 17 amino acids. In nucleotides, the CDR3 is TGTGCCAGTAGTGCCCTCCCCGGACAGGGATCAAGGGCTGAAGCTTTCTTT. Amino acid sequence: CASSALPGQGSRAEAFF.

V gene TRBV4-1 combines with J gene TRBJ1-3; D may be TRBD1 (5 bases). Trimming took 3 bases from V and 0 from J, leaving 9 bases between them. The CDR3 is made up of 15 amino acids. Germline assignment: CDR1 MGHRA and CDR2 YSYEKL. CDR3 amino acids: CASSHGTPSGNTIYF. The CDR3 bases are TGCGCCAGCAGCCACGGGACTCCCTCTGGAAACACCATATATTTT.

V usage is TRBV4-2 and J usage is TRBJ2-1; 7 bases fit TRBD2. CDR3 length: 16 amino acids. V lost 0 bases, J lost 8 bases, and 10 bases stayed unmatched. The germline V gene has CDR1 LGHNA and CDR2 YNFKEQ. CDR3 nucleotide sequence: TGTGCCAGCAGCCAAGAAGGGAGGGCCTTGGTCGATGAGCAGTTCTTC. This translates into CASSQEGRALVDEQFF.